This T cell receptor beta chain was profiled in a study of OX40 agonist ivuxolimab in advanced cancers. In the study overall: Dose-escalation patients' cancers were hepatocellular carcinoma, melanoma, renal cell or head and neck cancer. Three patients, one with hepatocellular carcinoma and two with cutaneous melanoma, responded partially. Overall study findings and caveats: More expanded clones were seen, on average, in CD8+ T cells than in CD4+.

A remark on this clone: Its target is unknown.

This table comes from immunoSEQ multiplex PCR, and its TCRdb copy is limited to in-frame clones, with some not included. The sample shows tens of thousands of clones, roughly nine tenths of them seen only once. V dropped 0 bases and J dropped 5 bases, with 11 bases sitting between them. The CDR3 has 15 amino acids. Germline CDR1 LGHNA, CDR2 YSLEER. The rearrangement uses TRBV4-3 and TRBJ1-5, with D unclear. The source was CD4+ or CD8+ T cells sorted from blood, collected in a trial of the OX40 agonist ivuxolimab. This receptor was taken from an adult with an advanced solid tumor such as melanoma, head and neck, liver or kidney cancer. CDR3 loop: CASSQDLQSYQPQHF. The CDR3 DNA is TGCGCCAGCAGCCAAGATCTTCAGAGCTATCAGCCCCAGCATTTT.